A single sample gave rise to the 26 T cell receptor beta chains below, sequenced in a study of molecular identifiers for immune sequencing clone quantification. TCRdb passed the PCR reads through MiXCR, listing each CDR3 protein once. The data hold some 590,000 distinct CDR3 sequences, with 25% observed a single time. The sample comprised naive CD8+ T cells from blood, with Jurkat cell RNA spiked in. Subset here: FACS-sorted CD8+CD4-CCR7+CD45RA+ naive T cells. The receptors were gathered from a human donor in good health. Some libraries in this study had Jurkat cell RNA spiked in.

Written as DNA, the CDR3 is TGCAGCGCCCCGTGGGGGGCCGATGAGCAGTTCTTC. Translating gives CSAPWGADEQFF. V and J are TRBV29-1 and TRBJ2-1; D may match TRBD1 or TRBD2 (6 bases each). CDR1 and CDR2 from the germline V gene are SQVTM and ANQGSEA. V was clipped by 7 bases and J by 8 bases, with 15 bases between them. The length of the CDR3 is 12 residues.

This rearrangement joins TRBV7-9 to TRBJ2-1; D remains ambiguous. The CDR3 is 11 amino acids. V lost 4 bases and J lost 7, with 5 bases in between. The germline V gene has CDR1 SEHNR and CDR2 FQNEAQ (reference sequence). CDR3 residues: CASSWLNEQFF. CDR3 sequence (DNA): TGTGCCAGCAGCTGGTTAAATGAGCAGTTCTTC.

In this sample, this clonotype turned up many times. CDR3 residues: CAVGSNSYEQYF. CDR3 coding DNA: TGTGCCGTGGGCAGTAACTCCTACGAGCAGTACTTC. The chain couples TRBV12-3 or TRBV12-4 to TRBJ2-7; D is ambiguous. This CDR3 is built from 12 residues. V lost 11 bases and J 0 bases, leaving 11 bases between the germline ends.

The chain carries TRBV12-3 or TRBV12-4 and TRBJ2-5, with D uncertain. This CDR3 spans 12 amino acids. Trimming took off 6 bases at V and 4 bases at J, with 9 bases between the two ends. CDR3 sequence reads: CASRSSVETQYF. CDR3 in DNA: TGTGCCAGCAGGTCCTCGGTAGAGACCCAGTACTTC.

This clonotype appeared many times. DNA of the CDR3: TGTGCCAGCGGGGGTATCAGCAATCAGCCCCAGCATTTT. Its translation: CASGGISNQPQHF. This chain links TRBV6-6 with TRBJ1-5, with D perhaps matching TRBD1 (5 bases). Per germline, CDR1 MNHNY and CDR2 SVGAGI (reference sequence). The CDR3 loop spans 13 amino acids. With 8 bases removed from V and 1 base from J, the gap between germline ends came to 9 bases.

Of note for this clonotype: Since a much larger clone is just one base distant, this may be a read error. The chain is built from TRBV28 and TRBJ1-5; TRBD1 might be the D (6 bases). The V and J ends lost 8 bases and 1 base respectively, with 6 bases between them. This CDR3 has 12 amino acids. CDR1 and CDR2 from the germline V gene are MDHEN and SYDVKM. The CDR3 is CASGQSNQPQHF. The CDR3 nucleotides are TGTGCCAGCGGACAGAGCAATCAGCCCCAGCATTTT.

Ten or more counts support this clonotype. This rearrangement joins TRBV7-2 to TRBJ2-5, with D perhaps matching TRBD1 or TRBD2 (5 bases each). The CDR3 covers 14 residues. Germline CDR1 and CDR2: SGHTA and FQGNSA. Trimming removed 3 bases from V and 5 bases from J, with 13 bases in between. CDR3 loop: CASSFFDGGETQYF. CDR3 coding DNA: TGTGCCAGCAGCTTTTTCGATGGGGGTGAGACCCAGTACTTC.

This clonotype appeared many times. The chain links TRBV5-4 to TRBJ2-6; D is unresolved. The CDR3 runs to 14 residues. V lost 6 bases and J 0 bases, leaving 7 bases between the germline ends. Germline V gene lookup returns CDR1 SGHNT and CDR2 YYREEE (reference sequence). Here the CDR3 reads CASKGSSGANVLTF. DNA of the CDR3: TGTGCCAGCAAGGGTAGCTCTGGGGCCAACGTCCTGACTTTC.

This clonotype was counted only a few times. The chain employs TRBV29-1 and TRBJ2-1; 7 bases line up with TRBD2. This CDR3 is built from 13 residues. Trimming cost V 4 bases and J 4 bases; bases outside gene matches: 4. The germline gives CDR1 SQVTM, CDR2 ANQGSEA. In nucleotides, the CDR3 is TGCAGCGTTGTTGCTAGCGGTTACAATGAGCAGTTCTTC. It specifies CSVVASGYNEQFF.

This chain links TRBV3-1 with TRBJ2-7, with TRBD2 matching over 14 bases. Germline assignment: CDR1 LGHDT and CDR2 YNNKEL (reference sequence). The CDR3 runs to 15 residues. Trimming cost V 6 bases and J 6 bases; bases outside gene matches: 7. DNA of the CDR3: TGTGCCAGCAGTCGACTAGCGGGAGGGCCGGTCGAGCAGTACTTC. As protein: CASSRLAGGPVEQYF.

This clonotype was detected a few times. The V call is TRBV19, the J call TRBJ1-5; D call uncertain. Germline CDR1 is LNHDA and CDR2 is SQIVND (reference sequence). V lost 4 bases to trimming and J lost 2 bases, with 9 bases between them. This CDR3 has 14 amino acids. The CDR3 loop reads CASSTGEGNQPQHF. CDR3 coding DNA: TGTGCCAGTAGTACGGGAGAGGGCAATCAGCCCCAGCATTTT. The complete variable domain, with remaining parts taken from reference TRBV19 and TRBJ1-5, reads DGGITQSPKYLFRKEGQNVTLSCEQNLNHDAMYWYRQDPGQGLRLIYYSQIVNDFQKGDIAEGYSVSREKKESFPLTVTSAQKNPTAFYLCASSTGEGNQPQHFGDGTRLSIL.

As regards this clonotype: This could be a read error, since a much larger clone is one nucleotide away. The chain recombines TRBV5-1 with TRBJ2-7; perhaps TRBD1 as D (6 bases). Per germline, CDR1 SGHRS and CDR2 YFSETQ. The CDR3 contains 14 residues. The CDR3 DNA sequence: TGCGCCAGCAGCTTGGTGACAGGCACCTACGAGCTGTACTTC. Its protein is CASSLVTGTYELYF.

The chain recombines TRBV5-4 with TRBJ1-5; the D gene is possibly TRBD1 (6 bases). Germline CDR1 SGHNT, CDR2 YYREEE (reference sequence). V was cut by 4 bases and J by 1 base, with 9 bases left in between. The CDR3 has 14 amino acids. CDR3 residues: CASSTRGSNQPQHF. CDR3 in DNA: TGTGCCAGCAGCACGAGGGGGAGCAATCAGCCCCAGCATTTT.

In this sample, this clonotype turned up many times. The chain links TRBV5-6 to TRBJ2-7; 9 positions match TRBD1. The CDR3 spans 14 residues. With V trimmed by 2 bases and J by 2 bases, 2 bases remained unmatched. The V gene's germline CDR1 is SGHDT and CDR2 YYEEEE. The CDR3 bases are TGTGCCAGCAGCTTACAGGGGGCCCCCTACGAGCAGTACTTC. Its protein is CASSLQGAPYEQYF.

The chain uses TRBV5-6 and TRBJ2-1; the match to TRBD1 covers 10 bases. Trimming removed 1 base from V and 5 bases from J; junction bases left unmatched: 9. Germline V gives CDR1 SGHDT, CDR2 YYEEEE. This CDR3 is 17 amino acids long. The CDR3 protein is CASSLFSGTGVHNEQFF. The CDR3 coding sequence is TGTGCCAGCAGCTTGTTTTCGGGGACAGGGGTCCACAATGAGCAGTTCTTC.

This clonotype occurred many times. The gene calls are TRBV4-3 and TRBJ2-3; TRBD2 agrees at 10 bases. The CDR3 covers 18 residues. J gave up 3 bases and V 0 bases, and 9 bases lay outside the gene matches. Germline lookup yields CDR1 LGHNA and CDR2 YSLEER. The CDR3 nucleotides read TGCGCCAGCAGCCAAGATAGCCCTAGCGGGGGCCCAACAGATACGCAGTATTTT. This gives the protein CASSQDSPSGGPTDTQYF.

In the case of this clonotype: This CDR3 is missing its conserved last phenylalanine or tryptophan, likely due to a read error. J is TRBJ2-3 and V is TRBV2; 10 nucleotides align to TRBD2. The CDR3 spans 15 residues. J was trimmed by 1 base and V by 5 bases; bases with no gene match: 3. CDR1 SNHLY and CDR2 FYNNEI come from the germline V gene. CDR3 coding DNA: TGTGCCAGCAGTAGCCTAGCGGGAGGCACAGATACGCAGTATTTA. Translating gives CASSSLAGGTDTQYL.

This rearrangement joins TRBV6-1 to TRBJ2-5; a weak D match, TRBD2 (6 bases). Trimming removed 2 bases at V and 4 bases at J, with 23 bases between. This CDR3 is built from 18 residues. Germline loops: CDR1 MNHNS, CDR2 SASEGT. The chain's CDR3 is CASSEYPSRGRTSETQYF. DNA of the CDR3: TGTGCCAGCAGTGAATACCCGTCGCGGGGCCGCACCTCAGAGACCCAGTACTTC.

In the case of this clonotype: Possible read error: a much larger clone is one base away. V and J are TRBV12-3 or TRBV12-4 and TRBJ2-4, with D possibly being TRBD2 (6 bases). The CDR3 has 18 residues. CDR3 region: CASSSRGGTGVAKDIQYF. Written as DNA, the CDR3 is TGTGCCAGCAGTTCCCGTGGAGGGACGGGAGTGGCCAAAGACATTCAGTACTTC.

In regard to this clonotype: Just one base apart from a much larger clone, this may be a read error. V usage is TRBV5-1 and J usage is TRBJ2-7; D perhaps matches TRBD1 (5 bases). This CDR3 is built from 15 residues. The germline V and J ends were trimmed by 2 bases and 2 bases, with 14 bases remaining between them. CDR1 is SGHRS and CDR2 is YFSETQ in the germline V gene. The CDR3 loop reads CASSFGPLGPYEQYF. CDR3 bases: TGCGCCAGCAGCTTCGGACCTCTGGGGCCCTACGAGCAGTACTTC.

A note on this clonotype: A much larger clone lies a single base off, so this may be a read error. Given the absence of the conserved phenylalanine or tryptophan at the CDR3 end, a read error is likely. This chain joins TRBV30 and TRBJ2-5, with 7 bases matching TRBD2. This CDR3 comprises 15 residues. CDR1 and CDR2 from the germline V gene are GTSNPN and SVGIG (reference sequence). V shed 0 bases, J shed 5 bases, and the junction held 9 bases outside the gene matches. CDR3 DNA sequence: TGTGCCTGGAGTGTGGGAGCGGGACTGGGGGAGACCCAGTACCTC. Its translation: CAWSVGAGLGETQYL.

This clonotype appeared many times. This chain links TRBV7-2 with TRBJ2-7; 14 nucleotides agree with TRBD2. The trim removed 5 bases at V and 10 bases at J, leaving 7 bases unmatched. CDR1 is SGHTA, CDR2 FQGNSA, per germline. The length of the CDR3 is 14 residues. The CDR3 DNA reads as TGTGCCAGCAGCCCCCGGACTAGCGGGAGGTCTCAGTACTTC. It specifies CASSPRTSGRSQYF.

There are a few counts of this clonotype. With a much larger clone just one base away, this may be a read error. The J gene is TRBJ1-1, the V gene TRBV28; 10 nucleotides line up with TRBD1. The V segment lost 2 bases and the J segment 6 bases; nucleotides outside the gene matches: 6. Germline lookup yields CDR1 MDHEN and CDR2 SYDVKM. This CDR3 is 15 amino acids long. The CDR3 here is CASSLKLTGGAEAFF. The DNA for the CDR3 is TGTGCCAGCAGTTTAAAATTGACAGGGGGCGCTGAAGCTTTCTTT.

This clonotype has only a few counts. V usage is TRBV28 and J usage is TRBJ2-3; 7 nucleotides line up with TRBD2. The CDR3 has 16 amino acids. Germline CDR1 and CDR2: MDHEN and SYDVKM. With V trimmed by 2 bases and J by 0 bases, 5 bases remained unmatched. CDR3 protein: CASSLNWGGSTDTQYF. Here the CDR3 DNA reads TGTGCCAGCAGTTTAAATTGGGGGGGGAGCACAGATACGCAGTATTTT.

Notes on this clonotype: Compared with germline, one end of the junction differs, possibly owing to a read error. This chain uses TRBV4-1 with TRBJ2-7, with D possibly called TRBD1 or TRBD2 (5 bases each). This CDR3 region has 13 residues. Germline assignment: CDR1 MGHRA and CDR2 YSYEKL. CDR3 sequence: CAGSQVRDGEQYF. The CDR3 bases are TGCGCCGGCAGCCAAGTTAGGGACGGCGAGCAGTACTTC.

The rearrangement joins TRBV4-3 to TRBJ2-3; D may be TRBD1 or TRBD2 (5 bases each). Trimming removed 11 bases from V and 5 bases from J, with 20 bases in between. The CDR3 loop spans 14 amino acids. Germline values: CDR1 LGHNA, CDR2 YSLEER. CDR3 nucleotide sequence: TGCGCCCGCCGCCTGGGACCCCTGGTAGATACGCAGTATTTT. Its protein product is CARRLGPLVDTQYF.